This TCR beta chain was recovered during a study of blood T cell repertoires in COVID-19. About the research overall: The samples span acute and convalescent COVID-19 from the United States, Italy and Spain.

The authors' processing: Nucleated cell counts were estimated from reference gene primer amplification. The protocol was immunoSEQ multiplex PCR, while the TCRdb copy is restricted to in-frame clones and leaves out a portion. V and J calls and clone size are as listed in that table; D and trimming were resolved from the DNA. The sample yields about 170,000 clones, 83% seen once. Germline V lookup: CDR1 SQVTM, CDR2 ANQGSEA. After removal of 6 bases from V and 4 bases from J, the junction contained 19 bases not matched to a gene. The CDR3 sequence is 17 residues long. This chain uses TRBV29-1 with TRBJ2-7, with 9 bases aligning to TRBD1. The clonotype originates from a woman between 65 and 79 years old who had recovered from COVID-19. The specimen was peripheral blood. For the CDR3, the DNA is TGCAGCGTAGAGAGACCTGACAGGGGGACCGGGTTGTACGAGCAGTACTTC. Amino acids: CSVERPDRGTGLYEQYF.